This is a list of T cell receptor beta chains from one sample in a study of cytomegalovirus exposure and HLA in healthy donors. Method: immunoSEQ multiplex PCR; TCRdb's copy keeps in-frame clones and lacks some. Among around 200,000 clones listed, roughly four fifths were seen once. Sequencing was performed on PBMCs. The receptors come from a man aged 50-59 years in good health and CMV-seronegative. Both conserved end residues are part of each CDR3. Fields, in order: V gene, CDR3 protein.

TRBV30	CAWSVGGAAYEQYF
TRBV28	CASSTSSSYEQYF
TRBV7-8	CASSLAASGGLEQFF
TRBV6-5	CASSERQPGF
TRBV5-8	CASLAGVEQYF
TRBV7-9	CASSRLGTTGTGEQFF
TRBV4-2	CASSQEGRTNYNYGYTF
TRBV7-2	CASSRTPGLELETQYF
TRBV27	CASSLSGTGLGYYEQYF
TRBV15	CATSRDQGPNYGYTF
TRBV18	CASSQAGTGIGELFF
TRBV4-3	CASSQEAGAGGNTIYF
TRBV19	CASSIRGADRVNEQYF
TRBV18	CASTGQGGATEAFF
TRBV9	CASSVAGHSGNTIYF
TRBV7-3	CASSYYSGGGTNEQFF
TRBV4-3	CASSLSLAGGPRETQYF
TRBV5-1	CASSFGTGNQPQHF
TRBV27	CASTLRPGGGSYEQYF
TRBV10-3	CAIRGTSGRDDTQYF
TRBV6-1	CASVSGEETQYF
TRBV5-1	CASSLVPGGYSPLHF
TRBV6-1	CASKSGYNQPQHF
TRBV6-1	CASFWLNYGYTF